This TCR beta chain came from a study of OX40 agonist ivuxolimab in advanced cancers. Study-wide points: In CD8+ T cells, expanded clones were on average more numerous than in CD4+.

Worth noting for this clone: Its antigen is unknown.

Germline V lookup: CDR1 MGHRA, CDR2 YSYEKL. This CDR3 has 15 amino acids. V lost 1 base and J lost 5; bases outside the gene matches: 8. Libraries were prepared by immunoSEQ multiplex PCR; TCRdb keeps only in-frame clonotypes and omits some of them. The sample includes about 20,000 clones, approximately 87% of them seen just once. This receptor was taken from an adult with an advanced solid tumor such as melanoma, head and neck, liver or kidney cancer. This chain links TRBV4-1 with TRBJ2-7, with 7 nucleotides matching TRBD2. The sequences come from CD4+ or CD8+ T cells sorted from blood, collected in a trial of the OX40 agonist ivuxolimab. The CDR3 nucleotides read TGCGCCAGCAGCCAAGGTGTGACTAGCTCGGACGAGCAGTACTTC. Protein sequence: CASSQGVTSSDEQYF.